The present T cell receptor (beta chain) was sequenced within a study of cytomegalovirus exposure and HLA in healthy donors. Study-level background: The early release's HLA-typed donors yielded some 85 million unique TCRs.

It was with 60 Vbeta and 13 Jbeta primers that the PCR ran. Assay used: immunoSEQ multiplex PCR; TCRdb lists only in-frame clones, some missing. The repertoire holds approximately 160,000 clones, with 80% to 90% as singletons. With 3 bases clipped from V and 2 bases from J, the junction kept 5 bases outside the gene matches. Germline V gene data show CDR1 as SNHLY and CDR2 as FYNNEI. The CDR3 sequence is 15 residues long. The sequencing sample was made of PBMCs. The receptor comes from a woman aged 18 to 35 in good health and CMV-seronegative. This chain uses TRBV2 with TRBJ1-2; 8 positions agree with TRBD1. CDR3 region: CASSDTRTGNYGYTF. The DNA for the CDR3 is TGTGCCAGCAGTGATACGCGGACAGGGAACTATGGCTACACCTTC.